These 20 T cell receptor beta chains were sequenced from one sample in a study of T cell repertoires in aging, cancer and after chemotherapy. Peripheral blood genomic DNA, not sorted cells or RNA, was the template. Multiplex touch-down PCR with TRB-A/B primers amplified rearranged V-D-J TRB sequences. TCRdb analysed the multiplex PCR reads with MiXCR anew, one entry per CDR3 protein. This repertoire shows around 800 distinct CDR3 sequences, 20% to 25% found once; its top ten account for 35% to 45%. The sample was blood. All receptors come from a human donor in good health.

On this clonotype: A junction boundary mismatches the germline segment, possibly from a read error. The CDR3: CASSLGSGSTDTQYF. The CDR3 region has the DNA TGTGCCAGCAGCTTGGGTTCAGGGAGCACAGATACGCAGTATTTT. The chain carries TRBV5-1 and TRBJ2-3, with D maybe TRBD1 (5 bases). CDR1 is SGHRS and CDR2 is YFSETQ in the germline V gene. The CDR3 runs to 15 residues.

By share, this clonotype counts as medium-sized (0.01 to 0.1%). This rearrangement joins TRBV7-9 to TRBJ2-3; 7 bases are a match to TRBD2. The CDR3 covers 15 residues. The junction had 5 bases not matched to a gene; V was cut back by 3 bases and J by 2 bases. CDR1 is SEHNR and CDR2 is FQNEAQ in the germline V gene (reference sequence). The CDR3 reads CASSLAGATTDTQYF. CDR3 sequence (DNA): TGTGCCAGCAGCTTGGCGGGAGCCACCACAGATACGCAGTATTTT. Together with reference TRBV7-9 and TRBJ2-3, the CDR3 gives the full variable domain: DTGVSQNPRHKITKRGQNVTFRCDPISEHNRLYWYRQTLGQGPEFLTYFQNEAQLEKSRLLSDRFSAERPKGSFSTLEIQRTEQGDSAMYLCASSLAGATTDTQYFGPGTRLTVL.

This clonotype counts as large. The chain couples TRBV30 to TRBJ2-5; no clear D. The germline CDR1 and CDR2 sequences are GTSNPN and SVGIG (reference sequence). The CDR3 sequence is 10 residues long. Trimming left V 3 bases short and J 1 base short, with 0 bases between. CDR3 protein: CAWSQETQYF. The CDR3 DNA is TGTGCCTGGAGCCAAGAGACCCAGTACTTC.

By proportion, this clonotype is medium-sized. The chain is built from TRBV5-1 and TRBJ2-6, with D perhaps being TRBD1 or TRBD2 (5 bases each). The CDR3 covers 16 residues. Germline V lookup: CDR1 SGHRS, CDR2 YFSETQ. V lost 2 bases and J lost 2, with 11 bases in between. The DNA for the CDR3 is TGCGCCAGCAGCTTTATTCGGGGCGCTGGGGCCAACGTCCTGACTTTC. This encodes CASSFIRGAGANVLTF.

The rearrangement links TRBV4-2 to TRBJ2-7, with 12 positions matching TRBD1. J gave up 4 bases and V 6 bases, and 10 bases lay outside the gene matches. The V gene's germline CDR1 is LGHNA and CDR2 YNFKEQ. The CDR3 contains 16 residues. CDR3 nucleotides: TGTGCCAGCAGTTCGAACCGGGACAGGGGGCGATACGAGCAGTACTTC. This translates into CASSSNRDRGRYEQYF.

This chain links TRBV19 with TRBJ1-2; a weak D match, TRBD1 (6 bases). CDR1 is LNHDA, CDR2 SQIVND, per germline (reference sequence). There are 13 residues in the CDR3. Trimming removed 8 bases at V and 5 bases at J, with 15 bases between. The DNA of the CDR3 is TGTGCCAGTGGCACAGGGAGGGAGTATGGCTACACCTTC. It codes for CASGTGREYGYTF.

On this clonotype itself: This may stem from a read error, because a much larger clone lies one nucleotide away. The CDR3 sequence is CSASRENREQFF. As DNA, the CDR3 is TGCAGTGCTTCGCGAGAAAACCGGGAGCAGTTCTTC. The chain employs TRBV20-1 and TRBJ2-1; unclear D gene. Germline V CDR1 and CDR2: DFQATT, SNEGSKA (reference sequence). This CDR3 has 12 residues. Deletions cut 5 bases from V and 10 bases from J, with 15 bases between.

Sample share makes this clonotype medium-sized (0.01 to 0.1%). CDR3 nucleotide sequence: TGTGCCAGCAGCTTAGAATCCGTTCTGTACTTC. Translated: CASSLESVLYF. This chain links TRBV7-9 with TRBJ2-7; no reliable D call. The CDR3 length is 11 residues. V lost 1 base, J lost 12 bases, and 10 bases lay in between. Per the germline V gene, CDR1 is SEHNR and CDR2 is FQNEAQ (reference sequence).

V usage is TRBV27 and J usage is TRBJ1-6, with no clear D. The V gene lost 0 bases and the J gene lost 9 bases, with 18 bases spanning the gap. The CDR3 covers 17 residues. CDR1 and CDR2 from the germline V gene are MNHEY and SMNVEV (reference sequence). The CDR3: CASSLSSRPESVSPLHF. Written as DNA, the CDR3 is TGTGCCAGCAGTTTATCGAGCAGGCCAGAGAGTGTTTCACCCCTCCACTTT.

This clonotype occurred a few times. The chain has TRBV28 and TRBJ2-7; 9 bases line up with TRBD2. V shed 7 bases and J 4 bases; nucleotides not matched to a gene: 5. The CDR3 is 13 amino acids. Germline CDR1 MDHEN, CDR2 SYDVKM. The CDR3 region is CASTGTSRYEQYF. In DNA form, the CDR3 reads TGTGCCAGCACTGGGACTAGCAGGTACGAGCAGTACTTC.

The gene calls are TRBV4-2 and TRBJ2-7, with TRBD2 as a possible D gene (6 bases). The germline CDR1 and CDR2 sequences are LGHNA and YNFKEQ. V lost 0 bases to trimming and J lost 12 bases, with 9 bases between them. The CDR3 runs 11 residues. The CDR3 reads CASSQDLGGYF. CDR3 in DNA: TGTGCCAGCAGCCAAGATCTGGGAGGGTACTTC.

This clonotype was recorded a few times. The chain is built from TRBV28 and TRBJ2-1; 10 bases match TRBD2. The germline gives CDR1 MDHEN, CDR2 SYDVKM. The CDR3 has 20 amino acids. V lost 3 bases to trimming and J lost 2 bases; unmatched junction nucleotides: 16. CDR3 nucleotide sequence: TGTGCCAGCAGTTTCCCCACCGATTCCCTTACTAGCGGGGCCTACAATGAGCAGTTCTTC. This codes for CASSFPTDSLTSGAYNEQFF.

This clonotype ranks as large. The chain employs TRBV30 and TRBJ1-3; D may be TRBD1 (6 bases). V lost 4 bases and J lost 11, with 15 bases in between. This CDR3 comprises 12 residues. CDR1 is GTSNPN and CDR2 is SVGIG in the germline V gene (reference sequence). This chain's CDR3 is CAWTGQDGAIYF. The CDR3 DNA reads TGTGCCTGGACGGGACAAGACGGTGCCATATATTTT.

Sample share makes this clonotype medium-sized (0.01 to 0.1%). This rearrangement joins TRBV27 to TRBJ2-7, with 8 bases fitting TRBD2. The CDR3 length is 16 residues. With 5 bases clipped from V and 0 bases from J, the junction kept 9 bases outside the gene matches. Germline CDR1 reads MNHEY; CDR2 reads SMNVEV (reference sequence). CDR3 coding DNA: TGTGCCAGCAGTGTGTTGACTAGCGACCACTCCTACGAGCAGTACTTC. Protein sequence: CASSVLTSDHSYEQYF.

This clonotype appeared a few times. J is TRBJ1-3 and V is TRBV4-2; D uncertain. CDR3 size: 22 residues. V lost 0 bases to trimming and J lost 0 bases, with 27 bases between them. CDR1 and CDR2 (germline): LGHNA, YNFKEQ. In nucleotides, the CDR3 is TGTGCCAGCAGCCAAGATTGGTCGGGTCGTTCCTCTTTAGACCCCTCTGGAAACACCATATATTTT. Protein product: CASSQDWSGRSSLDPSGNTIYF.

Comments on this clonotype: A read error may explain this, as a much larger clone is one base away. CDR3 region: CASSWEGDEAFF. The CDR3 nucleotides are TGTGCCAGCAGTTGGGAGGGAGATGAAGCTTTCTTT. The chain recombines TRBV12-3 or TRBV12-4 with TRBJ1-1; no definite D call. The CDR3 covers 12 residues. V lost 4 bases to trimming and J lost 7 bases, with 10 bases between them.

This clonotype has only a few counts. The chain recombines TRBV5-4 with TRBJ2-1; 7 nucleotides align to TRBD1. Looked up from germline, CDR1 is SGHNT and CDR2 is YYREEE (reference sequence). After removal of 6 bases from V and 5 bases from J, the junction contained 5 bases not matched to a gene. The CDR3 loop spans 13 amino acids. The CDR3 sequence: CASNRDSHNEQFF. CDR3 in DNA: TGTGCCAGCAACAGGGACAGCCACAATGAGCAGTTCTTC.

This clonotype is labeled as medium-sized (0.01 to 0.1%). The J gene is TRBJ1-5, the V gene TRBV6-4; no definite D call. Germline loops: CDR1 MRHNA, CDR2 SNTAGT. V shed 6 bases and J shed 5 bases, with 11 bases lying between them. CDR3 size: 13 residues. CDR3 bases: TGTGCCAGCAGCCCAGAGGCCCATCAGCCCCAGCATTTT. Translation: CASSPEAHQPQHF.

On this clonotype: Germline is not matched at one junction end, which may reflect a read error. The rearrangement links TRBV19 to TRBJ2-7, with 10 bases fitting TRBD1. In germline, CDR1 is LNHDA, CDR2 SQIVND (reference sequence). The CDR3 spans 13 residues. CDR3: CASSRDRGGEQYF. In DNA, the CDR3 is TGTGCCAGCAGTAGGGACAGGGGAGGGGAACAGTACTTC.

This clonotype is large. The chain carries TRBV5-6 and TRBJ2-1, with 8 positions matching TRBD2. Germline V gives CDR1 SGHDT, CDR2 YYEEEE. The trim removed 4 bases at V and 9 bases at J, leaving 3 bases unmatched. This CDR3 contains 12 residues. The CDR3, as DNA: TGTGCCAGCAGCATCGGGGGGGTTGAGCAGTTCTTC. It encodes CASSIGGVEQFF.